Following are 18 T cell receptor beta chains from one sample sequenced in a study of blood T cell repertoires in COVID-19. TCRdb's copy holds only in-frame clones and misses some; the assay was immunoSEQ multiplex PCR. The sample holds 400,000 or so clones; 90% are singletons and the top ten take about 0.63%. The sample comprised PBMCs or T cells enriched from blood (not recorded which). The receptors were sampled from a man younger than 35 who had recovered from COVID-19.

Regarding this clone: Germline and junction disagree at one end, which may indicate a read error. The rearrangement joins TRBV19 to TRBJ1-6; possible D gene TRBD1, 6 bases. The CDR3 runs to 15 residues. CDR1 and CDR2 (germline): LNHDA, SQIVND (reference sequence). The CDR3 sequence is CASSIVDRHNSPLHF. CDR3 sequence (DNA): TGTGCCAGTAGCATAGTGGACAGACATAATTCACCCCTCCACTTT.

The CDR3 region has the DNA TGCGCCAGCAGCTTGGAACTGACAGATACGCAGTATTTT. Its translation: CASSLELTDTQYF. The chain links TRBV5-1 to TRBJ2-3; D uncertain. This CDR3 region has 13 residues. Trimming removed 0 bases from V and 3 bases from J, with 5 bases in between. Germline-derived CDR1 and CDR2 are SGHRS and YFSETQ.

The chain uses TRBV7-2 and TRBJ1-1, with 9 positions matching TRBD1. V dropped 7 bases and J dropped 5; count of bases not matched to a gene: 11. CDR3 length: 15 amino acids. Looked up from germline, CDR1 is SGHTA and CDR2 is FQGNSA. The CDR3: CASTRDTGGATEAFF. CDR3 coding DNA: TGTGCCAGCACCAGAGACACAGGGGGCGCGACTGAAGCTTTCTTT.

This chain links TRBV13 with TRBJ2-3, with 11 bases lining up with TRBD1. After removal of 5 bases from V and 3 bases from J, the junction contained 4 bases not matched to a gene. The CDR3 is made up of 15 amino acids. CDR1 and CDR2 from the germline V gene are PRHDT and FYEKMQ (reference sequence). The DNA of the CDR3 is TGTGCCAGCAGCCCCGGACAGGGGGCAACAGATACGCAGTATTTT. Protein sequence: CASSPGQGATDTQYF.

The chain is built from TRBV29-1 and TRBJ2-1; 9 bases map to TRBD1. CDR1 is SQVTM and CDR2 is ANQGSEA in the germline V gene. V was pared by 8 bases and J by 0 bases, with 5 bases of the junction left unmatched. The length of the CDR3 is 14 residues. CDR3 bases: TGCAGCTTAACACAGGGGGCCTCCTACAATGAGCAGTTCTTC. It codes for CSLTQGASYNEQFF.

The chain combines TRBV5-4 with TRBJ1-4; D not resolved. The CDR3 sequence is 15 residues long. The germline gives CDR1 SGHNT, CDR2 YYREEE (reference sequence). The V and J ends lost 4 bases and 0 bases respectively, with 10 bases between them. The CDR3 bases are TGTGCCAGCAGCGTGGAGGGAGCAACTAATGAAAAACTGTTTTTT. Protein sequence: CASSVEGATNEKLFF. Variable domain in full (rest from reference TRBV5-4 and TRBJ1-4): ETGVTQSPTHLIKTRGQQVTLRCSSQSGHNTVSWYQQALGQGPQFIFQYYREEENGRGNFPPRFSGLQFPNYSSELNVNALELDDSALYLCASSVEGATNEKLFFGSGTQLSVL.

The chain is built from TRBV6-1 and TRBJ2-2; 8 bases fit TRBD2. Germline CDR1 and CDR2: MNHNS and SASEGT. CDR3 size: 16 residues. The junction had 5 bases not matched to a gene; V was cut back by 3 bases and J by 2 bases. The CDR3 region has the DNA TGTGCCAGCAGTGATGGTCTAGCGGGTAACACCGGGGAGCTGTTTTTT. This sequence encodes CASSDGLAGNTGELFF.

The chain combines TRBV3-1 (or the pseudogene TRBV3-2) with TRBJ2-7, with 8 bases lining up with TRBD2. Germline lookup yields CDR1 LGHDT and CDR2 YNNKEL (reference sequence). This CDR3 is 16 amino acids long. Trimming cost V 0 bases and J 5 bases; bases outside gene matches: 9. The CDR3 reads CASSQEFGGAVNEQYF. The CDR3 nucleotides are TGTGCCAGCAGCCAAGAGTTCGGGGGGGCCGTGAACGAGCAGTACTTC.

The rearrangement links TRBV7-9 to TRBJ2-3; D is perhaps TRBD2 (6 bases). CDR3 size: 17 residues. V was cut by 3 bases and J by 7 bases, with 23 bases left in between. Germline assignment: CDR1 SEHNR and CDR2 FQNEAQ (reference sequence). The CDR3 bases are TGTGCCAGCAGCTTCTTTTCGGGGGACTTAGCTTCAAATACGCAGTATTTT. Amino acid sequence: CASSFFSGDLASNTQYF.

The J gene is TRBJ2-1, the V gene TRBV9; 13 bases fit TRBD2. The junction had 6 bases not matched to a gene; V was cut back by 0 bases and J by 9 bases. Germline CDR1 reads SGDLS; CDR2 reads YYNGEE. The CDR3 spans 16 residues. CDR3 sequence (DNA): TGTGCCAGCAGCGTAGCCCCCGGACTAGCGGGAGTTGAGCAGTTCTTC. As protein: CASSVAPGLAGVEQFF.

The chain links TRBV12-5 to TRBJ2-2, with 9 nucleotides matching TRBD1. Germline CDR1 and CDR2: LGHNT and FRNRAP. This CDR3 is 14 amino acids long. V shed 6 bases and J 5 bases; nucleotides not matched to a gene: 4. CDR3 region: CASGPGQGTGELFF. The CDR3 DNA reads TGTGCTAGTGGACCGGGACAGGGAACCGGGGAGCTGTTTTTT.

The chain has TRBV4-1 and TRBJ1-1; a possible D gene is TRBD1 (6 bases). Germline CDR1 is MGHRA and CDR2 is YSYEKL. This CDR3 region has 16 residues. Trimming removed 3 bases at V and 0 bases at J, with 14 bases between. This CDR3 reads CASSQTGDELNTEAFF. The CDR3 nucleotides read TGCGCCAGCAGCCAGACAGGAGATGAATTGAACACTGAAGCTTTCTTT.

In DNA form, the CDR3 reads TGTGCCAGCAGCGTGACTAGCGGTACTTACAATGAGCAGTTCTTC. This translates into CASSVTSGTYNEQFF. The genes are TRBV9 and TRBJ2-1, with 9 bases aligning to TRBD2. The ends lost 2 bases at V and 4 bases at J; junction bases unmatched: 4. The CDR3 extends over 15 amino acids. From germline, CDR1 is SGDLS and CDR2 YYNGEE.

This clone showed up just a few times. The rearrangement links TRBV5-4 to TRBJ2-2; 10 bases are shared with TRBD2. The V and J ends lost 1 base and 4 bases, in that order; junction bases with no gene match: 7. The CDR3 is made up of 17 amino acids. Germline CDR1 and CDR2: SGHNT and YYREEE (reference sequence). The CDR3 nucleotides are TGTGCCAGCAGCTTGAGCTCTAGCGGGAGTATCACCGGGGAGCTGTTTTTT. Its translation is CASSLSSSGSITGELFF.

The chain has TRBV29-1 and TRBJ2-1; a weak D match, TRBD2 (5 bases). V was pared by 5 bases and J by 6 bases, with 20 bases between. CDR3 size: 15 residues. The germline CDR1 and CDR2 sequences are SQVTM and ANQGSEA. CDR3 region: CSVRSSGYPSNEQFF. The CDR3 DNA sequence: TGCAGCGTTCGAAGTTCGGGGTACCCCTCCAATGAGCAGTTCTTC.

CDR3 nucleotide sequence: TGTGCCAGCTCACCAGGAGCTAATGAAAAACTGTTTTTT. It yields the protein CASSPGANEKLFF. The rearrangement links TRBV18 to TRBJ1-4; D unresolved. CDR1 and CDR2 (germline): KGHSH, LQKENI. Trimming removed 2 bases from V and 3 bases from J, with 4 bases in between. The CDR3 is 13 amino acids.

Only one count was recorded for this clone. The chain combines TRBV5-4 with TRBJ2-1; perhaps TRBD1 as D (5 bases). Germline V CDR1 and CDR2: SGHNT, YYREEE (reference sequence). The V and J ends lost 0 bases and 2 bases respectively, with 12 bases between them. This CDR3 has 16 residues. CDR3 region: CASSLALGPTYNEQFF. The CDR3 region has the DNA TGTGCCAGCAGCTTGGCCCTGGGGCCCACCTACAATGAGCAGTTCTTC.

V and J are TRBV28 and TRBJ2-1, with 9 bases matching TRBD1. CDR1 and CDR2 from the germline V gene are MDHEN and SYDVKM. Germline trimming cut 5 bases from V and 3 bases from J; bases unmatched to any gene: 11. This CDR3 is 17 amino acids long. The CDR3 DNA follows: TGTGCCAGCAGTCCAGGGACAGGGAAGTTGCACTACAATGAGCAGTTCTTC. Its protein product is CASSPGTGKLHYNEQFF.